These T cell receptor beta chains were read from a single sample in a study of blood T cell repertoires in COVID-19. Sequencing was performed with immunoSEQ multiplex PCR; in TCRdb, only in-frame clones are kept and a portion is missing. The sample holds about 240,000 clones, 87% seen once. The sample consisted of peripheral blood. These receptors all stem from a man aged 60 to 75 who had recovered from COVID-19. The CDR3 runs from the conserved cysteine through the conserved F or W. D genes are given only for firm matches. Size is omitted from some rows. Given values are once, few, many or a class for expanded clones.

>TRBJ2-3|TRBD2|NA|TRBV5-1
TGCGCCAGCAGCTGGCGTCGCGGGGGGCGAAGCACAGATACGCAGTATTTT
CASSWRRGGRSTDTQYF
>TRBJ2-7|NA|NA|TRBV11-2
TGTGCCAGCAGCCGAAGACATTCCTACGAGCAGTACTTC
CASSRRHSYEQYF
>TRBJ2-3|NA|NA|TRBV7-8
TGTGCCAGCAGCTTCTCGACTTCGAGCACAGATACGCAGTATTTT
CASSFSTSSTDTQYF
>TRBJ1-6|NA|NA|TRBV20-1
TGCAGTGCTAGTACCTCTCGGGGGAATTCACCCCTCCACTTT
CSASTSRGNSPLHF
>TRBJ2-7|TRBD1|NA|TRBV18
TGTGCCAGCTCACCCTATAGGACAGGCGAGCAGTACTTC
CASSPYRTGEQYF
>TRBJ1-4|NA|NA|TRBV5-1
TGCGCCAGCAGCTTGGAGGCAGGGCAATTTAGAACTAATGAAAAACTGTTTTTT
CASSLEAGQFRTNEKLFF
>TRBJ2-6|NA|NA|TRBV5-1
TGCGCCAGCAGCCTGACAGGCAACTCTGGGGCCAACGTCCTGACTTTC
CASSLTGNSGANVLTF
>TRBJ2-1|NA|NA|TRBV4-1
TGCGCCAGCAGCCTGGACAGAGGGCAGTTCTTC
CASSLDRGQFF
>TRBJ2-3|TRBD2|NA|TRBV29-1
TGCAGCGGGTTAGCGGGGGGGCAAAGAGATACGCAGTATTTT
CSGLAGGQRDTQYF
>TRBJ2-1|TRBD2|NA|TRBV15
TGTGCCACCAGCAGAGATCAGCGGGGGTTGAGGGAGCAGTTCTTC
CATSRDQRGLREQFF
>TRBJ2-3|TRBD2|once|TRBV5-1
TGCGCCAGCAGGTCGACTAGCGGGGGGACTAAAGGCACAGATACGCAGTATTTT
CASRSTSGGTKGTDTQYF
>TRBJ2-7|NA|NA|TRBV6-1
TGTGCCAGCAGTGAACGGGATCTAATCGTCGCCTACGAGCAGTACTTC
CASSERDLIVAYEQYF
>TRBJ1-5|NA|NA|TRBV5-3
TGTGCCAGAAGCCGTCCTCCTACAAGGCGGGGCAATCAGCCCCAGCATTTT
CARSRPPTRRGNQPQHF
>TRBJ2-3|NA|NA|TRBV9
TGTGCCAGCAGCTCGCGCGGGGGCGGAGGAGATACGCAGTATTTT
CASSSRGGGGDTQYF
>TRBJ2-7|NA|once|TRBV6-5
TGTGCCAGCAGTTACTCCAGGGCCTACGAGCAGTACTTC
CASSYSRAYEQYF
>TRBJ2-3|NA|NA|TRBV9
TGTGCCAGCAGCGTAGCCAGGGGTAGGATAGATACGCAGTATTTT
CASSVARGRIDTQYF
>TRBJ2-1|TRBD2|once|TRBV11-2
TGTGCCAGCACCTCAAGCGGGGGGTACAATGAGCAGTTCTTC
CASTSSGGYNEQFF
>TRBJ2-1|TRBD2|NA|TRBV9
TGTGCCAGCAGAGATAGCGGGGGGGCTTACAATGAGCAGTTCTTC
CASRDSGGAYNEQFF